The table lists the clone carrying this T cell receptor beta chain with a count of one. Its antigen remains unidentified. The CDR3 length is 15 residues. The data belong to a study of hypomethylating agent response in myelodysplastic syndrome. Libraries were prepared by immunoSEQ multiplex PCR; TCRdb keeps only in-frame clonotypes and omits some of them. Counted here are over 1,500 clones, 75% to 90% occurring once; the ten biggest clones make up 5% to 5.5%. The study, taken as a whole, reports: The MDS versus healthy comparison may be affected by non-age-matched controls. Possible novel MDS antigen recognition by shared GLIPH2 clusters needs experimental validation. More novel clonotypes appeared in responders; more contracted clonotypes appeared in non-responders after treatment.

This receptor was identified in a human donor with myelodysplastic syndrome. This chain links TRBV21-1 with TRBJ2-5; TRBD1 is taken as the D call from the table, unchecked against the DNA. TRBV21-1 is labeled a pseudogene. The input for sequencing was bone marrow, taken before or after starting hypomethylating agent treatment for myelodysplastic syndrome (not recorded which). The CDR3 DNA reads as TGTGCCAGCAGCGATGACAGGGGTTTTCCAGAGACCCAGTACTTC. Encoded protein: CASSDDRGFPETQYF.